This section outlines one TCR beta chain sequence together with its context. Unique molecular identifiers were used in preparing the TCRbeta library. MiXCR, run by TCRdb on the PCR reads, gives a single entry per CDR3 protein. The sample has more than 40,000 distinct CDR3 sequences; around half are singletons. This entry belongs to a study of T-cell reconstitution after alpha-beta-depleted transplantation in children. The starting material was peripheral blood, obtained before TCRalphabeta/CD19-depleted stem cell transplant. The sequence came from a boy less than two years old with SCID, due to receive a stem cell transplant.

CDR3 in DNA: TGTGCCAGCAGCTTTGACAGGGTCTATGGCTACACCTTC. Protein sequence: CASSFDRVYGYTF. The chain carries TRBV7-6 and TRBJ1-2; 7 bases match TRBD1. The CDR3 loop spans 13 amino acids. V shed 3 bases, J shed 4 bases, and the junction held 2 bases outside the gene matches. The germline V gene encodes CDR1 SGHVS and CDR2 FNYEAQ.